The 28 T cell receptor beta chains below were found in one sample sequenced in a study of response to subunit inactivated influenza vaccine. TCRdb independently ran MiXCR on the RT-PCR reads; one entry per CDR3 protein. The sample records roughly 160,000 distinct CDR3 sequences, roughly 10% being singletons. The sequencing used non-naive T cells sorted from PBMCs, collected 45 days after vaccination. These receptors all come from a man between 45 and 60 years old who received an inactivated influenza vaccine.

This chain joins TRBV11-1 and TRBJ2-2; D is undetermined. The germline V gene has CDR1 SGHAT and CDR2 FQDESV (reference sequence). The V and J ends lost 2 bases and 1 base respectively, with 5 bases between them. The CDR3 length is 14 residues. The CDR3 spells CASSLLRNTGELFF. DNA for the CDR3: TGTGCCAGCAGCTTACTTCGGAACACCGGGGAGCTGTTTTTT.

Many counts were recorded for this clonotype. The chain joins TRBV6-1 to TRBJ2-1; D unresolved. V was trimmed by 2 bases and J by 7 bases, leaving 6 bases between them. Germline V gene data show CDR1 as MNHNS and CDR2 as SASEGT. This CDR3 has 12 residues. For the CDR3, the DNA is TGTGCCAGCAGTGAATCGTTTAATGAGCAGTTCTTC. This codes for CASSESFNEQFF.

The chain joins TRBV20-1 to TRBJ1-2; 7 bases are a match to TRBD1. Per germline, CDR1 DFQATT and CDR2 SNEGSKA (reference sequence). V was pared by 4 bases and J by 5 bases, with 7 bases of the junction left unmatched. There are 13 residues in the CDR3. The CDR3 sequence: CSAISTGDYGYTF. The CDR3 DNA is TGCAGTGCTATTAGCACAGGGGATTATGGCTACACCTTC.

The rearrangement uses TRBV24-1 and TRBJ2-3; possible D gene TRBD1, 5 bases. This CDR3 is built from 17 residues. V lost 8 bases to trimming and J lost 0 bases, with 20 bases between them. Germline V CDR1 and CDR2: KGHDR, SFDVKD. For the CDR3, the DNA is TGTGCCACCACCCCTTATCCCGACAGAGCCAGCACAGATACGCAGTATTTT. Translation: CATTPYPDRASTDTQYF.

The chain has TRBV4-2 and TRBJ1-2; D not resolved. The germline gives CDR1 LGHNA, CDR2 YNFKEQ. The CDR3 contains 15 residues. Trimming stripped 0 bases from V and 6 bases from J, with 14 bases between. The CDR3 bases are TGTGCCAGCAGCCAAGAGTTTATTGCTAGCCATGGCTACACCTTC. Amino acid sequence: CASSQEFIASHGYTF.

There are a few counts of this clonotype. The chain has TRBV20-1 and TRBJ1-6; D is undetermined. Looked up from germline, CDR1 is DFQATT and CDR2 is SNEGSKA (reference sequence). The CDR3 contains 15 residues. Trimming shortened V by 0 bases and J by 4 bases, and 10 bases separated the two germline ends. The CDR3, as DNA: TGCAGTGCTAGAGAGACCAGTGTGTATAATTCACCCCTCCACTTT. Amino acids: CSARETSVYNSPLHF.

The chain has TRBV5-1 and TRBJ2-7, with D maybe TRBD2 (6 bases). The V end was cut by 7 bases, the J end by 1 base, with 12 bases between. Germline CDR1 SGHRS, CDR2 YFSETQ. This CDR3 comprises 13 residues. CDR3 sequence reads: CASRGTFSYEQYF. The CDR3 DNA reads TGCGCCAGCCGAGGGACTTTTTCCTACGAGCAGTACTTC.

This clonotype was seen more than once but under ten times. The gene calls are TRBV20-1 and TRBJ1-5; 10 bases align to TRBD1. The CDR3 is 14 amino acids. The germline V gene has CDR1 DFQATT and CDR2 SNEGSKA (reference sequence). V gave up 6 bases and J gave up 6 bases; unmatched junction bases: 8. The CDR3 nucleotides are TGCAGTGCCGCGACCGGGACAGGGGCTCAGCCCCAGCATTTT. It specifies CSAATGTGAQPQHF.

The chain carries TRBV7-9 and TRBJ2-3, with TRBD1 matching over 9 bases. The CDR3 runs to 15 residues. CDR1 is SEHNR, CDR2 FQNEAQ, per germline (reference sequence). Germline trimming cut 4 bases from V and 5 bases from J; bases unmatched to any gene: 7. The CDR3 loop is CASSSGTGLRDTQYF. CDR3 in DNA: TGTGCCAGCAGCTCGGGGACAGGGTTGAGAGATACGCAGTATTTT.

The chain couples TRBV15 to TRBJ1-5; 7 bases align to TRBD1. The CDR3 loop spans 15 amino acids. Germline loops: CDR1 LNHNV, CDR2 YYDKDF (reference sequence). V lost 0 bases, J lost 9 bases, and 8 bases stayed unmatched. The CDR3 DNA reads TGTGCCACCAGCAGAGACTGGCAGGGGGGGCGGCCCCAGCATTTT. As protein: CATSRDWQGGRPQHF.

This clonotype was counted between two and nine times. The rearrangement uses TRBV19 and TRBJ1-3, with unresolved D. CDR1 and CDR2 from the germline V gene are LNHDA and SQIVND (reference sequence). The CDR3 is made up of 15 amino acids. Trimming removed 5 bases at V and 0 bases at J, with 11 bases between. The CDR3 protein is CASSLRRPSGNTIYF. In nucleotides, the CDR3 is TGTGCCAGTAGTTTGAGACGGCCCTCTGGAAACACCATATATTTT.

The chain combines TRBV19 with TRBJ1-1; no definite D call. Germline V gene data show CDR1 as LNHDA and CDR2 as SQIVND (reference sequence). The V end was cut by 7 bases, the J end by 1 base, with 19 bases between. The CDR3 has 16 amino acids. Here the CDR3 reads CASINSRMSGNTEAFF. CDR3 DNA: TGTGCCAGTATTAATTCCAGAATGTCGGGGAACACTGAAGCTTTCTTT.

This clonotype appeared many times. V usage is TRBV3-1 and J usage is TRBJ2-1; D possibly uses TRBD1 or TRBD2 (5 bases each). V shed 1 base and J shed 2 bases, with 6 bases lying between them. The CDR3 is made up of 14 amino acids. In germline, CDR1 is LGHDT, CDR2 YNNKEL (reference sequence). This CDR3 is CASSQAGPYNEQFF. The CDR3 bases are TGTGCCAGCAGCCAAGCGGGACCCTACAATGAGCAGTTCTTC.

This clonotype was observed a handful of times. The CDR3 coding sequence is TGTGCCAGTAGTAGACTCGACAGGGGGAACTACAATGAGCAGTTCTTC. Translating it yields CASSRLDRGNYNEQFF. This rearrangement joins TRBV19 to TRBJ2-1; 9 bases line up with TRBD1. The germline V gene encodes CDR1 LNHDA and CDR2 SQIVND (reference sequence). The ends lost 4 bases at V and 3 bases at J; junction bases unmatched: 7. There are 16 residues in the CDR3.

The genes are TRBV7-8 and TRBJ1-3; D unclear. The germline V gene has CDR1 SGHVS and CDR2 FQNEAQ. The CDR3 has 15 amino acids. V lost 5 bases to trimming and J lost 0 bases, with 11 bases between them. The CDR3 reads CASSTSAGSGNTIYF. The CDR3 bases are TGTGCCAGCAGCACTAGTGCAGGCTCTGGAAACACCATATATTTT.

CDR3 region: CASSDLPGQGQKSSGNTIYF. DNA for the CDR3: TGTGCCAGCAGTGACCTCCCGGGACAGGGGCAAAAGAGCTCTGGAAACACCATATATTTT. This chain links TRBV6-4 with TRBJ1-3; TRBD1 aligns across 10 bases. Germline trimming cut 2 bases from V and 0 bases from J; bases unmatched to any gene: 13. The CDR3 sequence is 20 residues long. Germline CDR1 is MRHNA and CDR2 is SNTAGT.

The gene calls are TRBV10-3 and TRBJ1-4; D is unresolved. The CDR3 is made up of 13 amino acids. Germline CDR1 reads ENHRY; CDR2 reads SYGVKD. Trimming cost V 6 bases and J 0 bases, with 5 bases left between them. As DNA, the CDR3 is TGTGCCATCAGGGGGACAACTAATGAAAAACTGTTTTTT. Its protein product is CAIRGTTNEKLFF.

This clonotype appeared many times. J is TRBJ2-3 and V is TRBV7-2; D gene ambiguous. Germline-derived CDR1 and CDR2 are SGHTA and FQGNSA. There are 13 residues in the CDR3. Trimming shortened V by 2 bases and J by 2 bases, and 5 bases separated the two germline ends. The CDR3 DNA follows: TGTGCCAGCAGCTTACAGGTCACAGATACGCAGTATTTT. Translating it yields CASSLQVTDTQYF.

This clonotype has just a few counts. The CDR3, as DNA: TGTGCCACCAGTGGGCCCGGGACTAGCGGGAGTAGGGAGACCCAGTACTTC. As protein: CATSGPGTSGSRETQYF. The chain employs TRBV24-1 and TRBJ2-5, with 14 positions matching TRBD2. V shed 5 bases, J shed 5 bases, and the junction held 9 bases outside the gene matches. Germline loops: CDR1 KGHDR, CDR2 SFDVKD. The CDR3 runs to 17 residues.

The chain joins TRBV6-1 to TRBJ2-7; 7 nucleotides match TRBD1. Per germline, CDR1 MNHNS and CDR2 SASEGT. Trimming took 9 bases from V and 4 from J; bases not matched to a gene: 12. The CDR3 contains 14 residues. The CDR3 region has the DNA TGTGCCAGTGCTGTCAGACAGGGAGAGTACGAGCAGTACTTC. Translating it yields CASAVRQGEYEQYF.

This clonotype was recorded many times. CDR3 sequence: CASSLLGEVADNEQFF. The CDR3 bases are TGCGCCAGCAGCTTGTTGGGGGAGGTGGCTGACAATGAGCAGTTCTTC. The rearrangement joins TRBV5-1 to TRBJ2-1, with D possibly being TRBD2 (6 bases). Per germline, CDR1 SGHRS and CDR2 YFSETQ. The V gene lost 1 base and the J gene lost 5 bases, with 16 bases spanning the gap. This CDR3 comprises 16 residues.

This sequence joins TRBV6-1 and TRBJ2-7; 12 bases agree with TRBD2. The trim removed 4 bases at V and 4 bases at J, leaving 8 bases unmatched. The germline CDR1 and CDR2 sequences are MNHNS and SASEGT. CDR3 length: 16 residues. CDR3 bases: TGTGCCAGCAGTGGAAAGACTAGCGGGAGCTTGTACGAGCAGTACTTC. This codes for CASSGKTSGSLYEQYF.

The chain recombines TRBV29-1 with TRBJ1-1; D is undetermined. V was pared by 4 bases and J by 3 bases, with 9 bases between. The CDR3 is made up of 12 amino acids. Germline CDR1 SQVTM, CDR2 ANQGSEA. CDR3 in DNA: TGCAGCGTTGGTAGGGCTGACACTGAAGCTTTCTTT. It translates to CSVGRADTEAFF.

V and J are TRBV5-1 and TRBJ1-1; the D is unclear. Between the trimmed V and J ends, which lost 0 bases and 1 base, there was a span of 4 bases. Per germline, CDR1 SGHRS and CDR2 YFSETQ. CDR3 length: 13 amino acids. In DNA, the CDR3 is TGCGCCAGCAGCTTGGTCCCGAACACTGAAGCTTTCTTT. Encoded protein: CASSLVPNTEAFF.

This clonotype was seen a handful of times. This chain uses TRBV20-1 with TRBJ2-1; no reliable D call. Germline CDR1 is DFQATT and CDR2 is SNEGSKA (reference sequence). V lost 1 base, J lost 8 bases, and 9 bases lay in between. This CDR3 is built from 12 residues. This chain's CDR3 is CSARALLDEQFF. In nucleotides, the CDR3 is TGCAGTGCTAGAGCCCTCCTAGATGAGCAGTTCTTC.

This clonotype was recorded a few times. The chain is built from TRBV7-9 and TRBJ1-2, with D perhaps matching TRBD1 (5 bases). Looked up from germline, CDR1 is SEHNR and CDR2 is FQNEAQ (reference sequence). Trimming removed 7 bases from V and 8 bases from J, with 17 bases in between. The CDR3 covers 13 residues. The CDR3 spells CASNQWEGTGYTF. CDR3 DNA sequence: TGTGCCAGCAACCAGTGGGAGGGGACCGGCTACACCTTC.

This clonotype has only a few counts. The rearrangement links TRBV7-8 to TRBJ2-2; D remains ambiguous. V lost 1 base to trimming and J lost 6 bases, with 12 bases between them. The CDR3 runs 15 residues. Germline V gene data show CDR1 as SGHVS and CDR2 as FQNEAQ. The CDR3 protein is CASSLVPGSPGELFF. DNA of the CDR3: TGTGCCAGCAGCTTAGTGCCGGGTTCCCCCGGGGAGCTGTTTTTT.

This clonotype was counted a few times. V is TRBV7-8 and J is TRBJ2-5, with a possible D match to TRBD2 (6 bases). The germline CDR1 and CDR2 sequences are SGHVS and FQNEAQ. Trimming took 6 bases from V and 3 from J, leaving 20 bases between them. The CDR3 length is 16 residues. CDR3 sequence reads: CASSRFGDWKKETQYF. CDR3 in DNA: TGTGCCAGCAGTAGATTCGGGGACTGGAAGAAAGAGACCCAGTACTTC.